This T cell receptor beta chain was identified during a study of long-term antiretroviral therapy in people with HIV (dated by TCRdb to the early 2020s). A note on the overall study: The earliest samples were collected approximately a decade before the 2015 WHO recommendation for immediate ART, a period when ART was typically delayed until CD4 counts fell. A retrospective serial study tested whether changes in peripheral blood TRB repertoire composition and diversity were associated with ART initiation and durable HIV suppression. A total of 192 cryopreserved PBMC samples were contributed to the cohort by 30 adults with confirmed HIV infection, with samples collected serially over a mean of roughly six years (range 1-12). Among the approximately 30 participants with HIV, approximately 10 were female. No cross-contamination during QIAcube processing turned up in test extractions that ran a monoclonal T-cell line alongside about 30 polyclonal samples.

About this clone itself: This clone's antigen is unknown. No much larger clone is present one base from it, and per-base qualities are unavailable.

CDR1 and CDR2, looked up from the germline V gene (reference sequence), are GTSNPN and SVGIG. V is cut by 3 bases and J by 6 bases, and the space between the germline ends is 12 bases. Measured from the cysteine to the phenylalanine, the CDR3 is 12 residues long. Here the CDR3 DNA is all that survives: 36 bases in frame from base 1. Study-wide conclusions, independent of this receptor: Expanded TRB clones identified before ART initiation dominated the repertoire at all time points, although this dominance fluctuated and declined in many PLHIV after ART. Compared with controls, HIV repertoires had narrower CDR3 length ranges, and the network structure pointed to an antigen-experienced repertoire that shifted only slightly toward naive after ART. Starting ART was linked to a significant rise in TRB diversity, yet even with long-term ART the diversity remained significantly lower than in transplant donor controls. Inferences about post-ART repertoire changes are limited because no data were available on ART adherence, viral resistance or therapy changes. The samples were dated from the mid-2000s to the late 2010s, and the ART regimens that were used may be less effective than current ART regimens. Owing to limited PBMC availability, only the TCR beta chain was sequenced, without alpha chain pairing. Because pre-ART samples had limited cell numbers, unsorted PBMC were profiled rather than sorted CD4+ and CD8+ T cells.

To be included, a participant needed at least one PBMC sample from before ART initiation plus at least two post-ART samples. All participants with HIV were treated in the United States of America. Before DNA extraction, cryopreserved samples of roughly 1-10 million PBMC were thawed and washed. At the time of the earliest PBMC sample, participants with HIV were aged between roughly 20 and 55 years. Each participant contributed PBMC samples from 1-4 timepoints before ART initiation and 2-8 timepoints after ART initiation, with a median of 7 samples. For every participant, serial HIV viral load, CD4+ T-cell count, ART history and demographic data were obtained. A Qiagen kit on a QIAcube was used to extract genomic DNA from unsorted PBMC, with samples processed in batches of 12. Sequencing of the TRB variable region was done with the immunoSEQ hsTCRB v3.0 assay at survey level resolution. The target sequencing depth for TRB was about 40,000-55,000 T-cell genomes per sample. TRB libraries were pooled and sequenced on an Illumina MiSeq using a v3 150-cycle kit. The paper's processing steps were these. Repertoire analysis was performed in R inside a reproducible Nextflow workflow that covered QC, data transformation and analysis. LymphoSeq2, an R package for exploring AIRR-Seq data, was used to implement custom analyses. A few samples that produced fewer than 5000 total TRB sequences were removed, so 150 to 200 HIV repertoires were analyzed. Among the roughly 180 retained HIV repertoires, some 59 were collected before ART initiation and 120 to 140 after ART initiation. Repertoires were downsampled to 5000 TRB nucleotide sequences, and summary statistics were averaged over 100 downsampling iterations. TRB sequences were retained for analysis only if CDR3 regions of at least seven amino acids were present. Diversity was measured with a Shannon entropy-derived clonality score and the Gini coefficient. In the repertoire networks, any two of the top 5000 CDR3 amino acid sequences were linked whenever the two sequences differed by an edit distance of one. Antigen specificity groups and MHC restriction were predicted for TRB CDR3 amino acid sequences with GLIPH2. To flag known CMV, EBV, HIV or tissue antigen associations, CDR3 amino acid sequences were matched against VDJdb and McPAS-TCR. Pre-ART, post-ART and control groups were compared with Wilcoxon signed-rank tests and Holm-Bonferroni correction. The source is immuneACCESS, and TCRdb retained only in-frame sequences with V and J called. Part of the clones is not carried over; for the studies checked, unresolved V genes explain less than half of this, and the remainder is unexplained. That table supplies the V and J calls and clone size; D and trimming were determined from the DNA. Within this sample are 42,000 or so clones, with around nine tenths of them counted one time only. Roughly 5% of the sample is in the top ten clones.

The sample in question was unsorted PBMCs, obtained 0.1 years before starting antiretroviral therapy. The sequence came from a woman in her forties or fifties with HIV. Recombination linked TRBV30 to TRBJ2-7; 5 matching bases give a weak D call of TRBD2. The CDR3 loop reads CAWRVGGLEQYF. The sequenced DNA is TGTGCCTGGAGAGTGGGCGGGCTCGAGCAGTACTTC.